A single sample is the source of the 16 T cell receptor beta chains below, sequenced in a study of blood T cell repertoires in COVID-19. Generated by immunoSEQ multiplex PCR, the TCRdb table keeps only in-frame clones and is missing some. The table lists a few hundred thousand clones, 65% to 90% of them singletons. Sequencing was carried out using peripheral blood. These receptors all come from a human donor in a cohort sampled during active COVID-19.

V is TRBV4-2 and J is TRBJ2-6; TRBD1 agrees at 10 bases. Germline CDR1 reads LGHNA; CDR2 reads YNFKEQ. V lost 5 bases to trimming and J lost 1 base; unmatched junction nucleotides: 5. The length of the CDR3 is 17 residues. CDR3 sequence (DNA): TGTGCCAGCAGCGGGACAGGGGCGCTTTCTGGGGCCAACGTCCTGACTTTC. Translation: CASSGTGALSGANVLTF.

The J gene is TRBJ2-1, the V gene TRBV7-9; 11 nucleotides line up with TRBD1. Germline trimming cut 5 bases from V and 1 base from J; bases unmatched to any gene: 7. The CDR3 has 17 residues. Germline V gene lookup returns CDR1 SEHNR and CDR2 FQNEAQ (reference sequence). CDR3 coding DNA: TGTGCCAGCAGCCCCCGGGACAGGGGGGATTCCTACAATGAGCAGTTCTTC. Amino acids: CASSPRDRGDSYNEQFF.

A single count supports this clone. The rearrangement uses TRBV1 and TRBJ1-5. TRBV1 constitutes a pseudogene. The CDR3 spans 16 residues. CDR3 sequence: CTSSHTRGNRDQPQHF. In DNA, the CDR3 is TGCACCAGCAGCCACACCCGAGGGAATAGGGATCAGCCCCAGCATTTT.

V and J are TRBV14 and TRBJ2-5, with D perhaps matching TRBD2 (6 bases). Trimming took 4 bases from V and 4 from J, leaving 19 bases between them. Per germline, CDR1 SGHDN and CDR2 FVKESK. The CDR3 runs 16 residues. The CDR3 is CASSPSGWRGRETQYF. In nucleotides, the CDR3 is TGTGCCAGCAGCCCCTCAGGTTGGAGGGGCCGAGAGACCCAGTACTTC.

This sequence joins TRBV28 and TRBJ1-4; no definite D call. Trimming cost V 3 bases and J 0 bases, with 5 bases left between them. Germline assignment: CDR1 MDHEN and CDR2 SYDVKM. The CDR3 contains 14 residues. CDR3 nucleotide sequence: TGTGCCAGCAGTTTGTCAGCAACTAATGAAAAACTGTTTTTT. Its protein is CASSLSATNEKLFF.

The chain is built from TRBV27 and TRBJ2-7; D unclear. The CDR3 has 15 residues. Germline V gene lookup returns CDR1 MNHEY and CDR2 SMNVEV (reference sequence). V lost 0 bases to trimming and J lost 3 bases, with 12 bases between them. The DNA of the CDR3 is TGTGCCAGCAGTTTATCTTTGGAGCCTATCTACGAGCAGTACTTC. Protein: CASSLSLEPIYEQYF.

CDR3 in DNA: TGTGCCATCAGTGATGTCCAGGGTCGCTCCTACGAGCAGTACTTC. Translation: CAISDVQGRSYEQYF. This chain connects TRBV10-3 to TRBJ2-7, with D perhaps matching TRBD1 (5 bases). V lost 3 bases and J 0 bases, leaving 12 bases between the germline ends. In germline, CDR1 is ENHRY, CDR2 SYGVKD. The CDR3 consists of 15 residues.

The chain combines TRBV9 with TRBJ2-3; maybe TRBD1 (6 bases). This CDR3 contains 16 residues. Trimming removed 4 bases at V and 0 bases at J, with 15 bases between. In germline, CDR1 is SGDLS, CDR2 YYNGEE. CDR3 DNA: TGTGCCAGCAGCCCCGGGACACACCATAGCACAGATACGCAGTATTTT. Encoded protein: CASSPGTHHSTDTQYF.

The chain recombines TRBV12-3 or TRBV12-4 with TRBJ2-1; D is perhaps TRBD2 (5 bases). V dropped 4 bases and J dropped 12 bases, with 16 bases sitting between them. This CDR3 spans 13 amino acids. The DNA of the CDR3 is TGTGCCAGCAGTTCCCCGCTCGGGATTGGGCAGTTCTTC. Translating gives CASSSPLGIGQFF.

This chain joins TRBV10-1 and TRBJ2-1; the match to TRBD2 covers 10 bases. Germline CDR1 WNHNN, CDR2 SYGVQD (reference sequence). Trimming took 6 bases from V and 7 from J; bases not matched to a gene: 6. The CDR3 extends over 14 amino acids. CDR3 loop: CASSSSGRMNEQFF. For the CDR3, the DNA is TGCGCCAGCAGCTCTAGCGGGAGAATGAATGAGCAGTTCTTC.

The rearrangement uses TRBV7-2 and TRBJ2-3, with D perhaps TRBD2 (5 bases). The CDR3 runs 14 residues. Trimming shortened V by 3 bases and J by 4 bases, and 11 bases separated the two germline ends. Germline loops: CDR1 SGHTA, CDR2 FQGNSA. CDR3 nucleotide sequence: TGTGCCAGCAGCTTTAGAGGGCAAGCAGATACGCAGTATTTT. It encodes CASSFRGQADTQYF.

The chain carries TRBV7-9 and TRBJ1-5, with 8 nucleotides matching TRBD1. V shed 5 bases, J shed 6 bases, and the junction held 6 bases outside the gene matches. The CDR3 is 14 residues long. Germline V gene lookup returns CDR1 SEHNR and CDR2 FQNEAQ (reference sequence). The CDR3 here is CASSPGGAGQPQHF. The CDR3 DNA is TGTGCCAGCAGCCCAGGGGGCGCAGGTCAGCCCCAGCATTTT.

This sequence joins TRBV2 and TRBJ2-7; the match to TRBD2 covers 8 bases. This CDR3 is built from 15 residues. The V gene end was trimmed by 6 bases and the J gene end by 4 bases; junction bases not matched to a gene: 11. Germline CDR1 SNHLY, CDR2 FYNNEI. CDR3 protein: CASSGSGTRPYEQYF. DNA of the CDR3: TGTGCCAGCAGCGGATCCGGGACTAGACCTTACGAGCAGTACTTC.

CDR3 amino acids: CASRPGGGNEQFF. DNA for the CDR3: TGTGCCAGCAGGCCGGGGGGGGGCAATGAGCAGTTCTTC. V and J are TRBV28 and TRBJ2-1; 8 nucleotides align to TRBD2. The germline V gene encodes CDR1 MDHEN and CDR2 SYDVKM. This CDR3 comprises 13 residues. V dropped 6 bases and J dropped 6; count of bases not matched to a gene: 4. Variable domain in full (rest from reference TRBV28 and TRBJ2-1): DVKVTQSSRYLVKRTGEKVFLECVQDMDHENMFWYRQDPGLGLRLIYFSYDVKMKEKGDIPEGYSVSREKKERFSLILESASTNQTSMYLCASRPGGGNEQFFGPGTRLTVL.

The chain carries TRBV19 and TRBJ2-2, with 8 positions matching TRBD2. There are 14 residues in the CDR3. Losses at the gene ends were 6 bases for V and 4 bases for J; bases not matched to a gene: 4. CDR1 and CDR2 from the germline V gene are LNHDA and SQIVND (reference sequence). The CDR3 is CASSGRAGTGELFF. CDR3 in DNA: TGTGCCAGTAGCGGGAGGGCTGGCACCGGGGAGCTGTTTTTT.

The V call is TRBV24-1, the J call TRBJ1-1, with 8 bases matching TRBD1. Germline CDR1 reads KGHDR; CDR2 reads SFDVKD. The V and J ends lost 3 bases and 11 bases, in that order; junction bases with no gene match: 10. This CDR3 contains 14 residues. The CDR3 region is CATSDPRQGTVAFF. CDR3 nucleotide sequence: TGTGCCACCAGTGATCCTCGACAGGGGACGGTGGCTTTCTTT.